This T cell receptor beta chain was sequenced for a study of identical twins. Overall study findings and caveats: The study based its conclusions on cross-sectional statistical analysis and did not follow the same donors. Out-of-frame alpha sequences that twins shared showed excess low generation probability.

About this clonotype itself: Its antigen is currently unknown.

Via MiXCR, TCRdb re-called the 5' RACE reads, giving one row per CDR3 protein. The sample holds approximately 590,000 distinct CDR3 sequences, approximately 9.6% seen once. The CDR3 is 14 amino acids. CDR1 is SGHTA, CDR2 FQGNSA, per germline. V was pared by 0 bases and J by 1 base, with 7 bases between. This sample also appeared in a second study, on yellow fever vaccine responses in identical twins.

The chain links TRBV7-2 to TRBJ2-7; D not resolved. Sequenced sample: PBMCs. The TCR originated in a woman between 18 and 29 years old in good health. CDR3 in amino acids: CASSLARRSYEQYF. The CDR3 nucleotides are TGTGCCAGCAGCTTAGCGCGCAGGTCCTACGAGCAGTACTTC.